Shown below are 28 T cell receptor beta chains from a single sample sequenced in a study of beta chain features in type 1 diabetes (dated by TCRdb to 2017 to 2018). Paper-wide results and their limitations: In all four CD4+ subsets, TCRB CDR3 length was moderately but significantly shorter in type 1 diabetes patients.

The library was obtained by the immunoSEQ multiplex PCR assay. The entire amount of isolated RNA was reverse transcribed using the High Capacity cDNA Reverse Transcription Kit, so the sequenced TCRB transcripts were expressed ones. TCRdb retrieved this table from immuneACCESS and kept in-frame rearrangements only. Not all clones are present; in checked studies, unresolved V genes account for under half, and no reason is known for the remainder. For this sample there are 160,000 or so clones; around 9% appear just once. The ten largest clonotypes hold about 0.75% of the sample. No antigen has been assigned to these receptors. The sequenced sample was central memory CD4+ T cells from blood. The receptor set was obtained from a woman aged 25 to 39 with type 1 diabetes.

The chain recombines TRBV19 with TRBJ2-7; TRBD2 aligns across 7 bases. The CDR3 has 17 residues. Looked up from germline, CDR1 is LNHDA and CDR2 is SQIVND (reference sequence). Trimming cost V 5 bases and J 3 bases; bases outside gene matches: 16. Here the CDR3 reads CASSPYLFERGVYEQYF. The CDR3 bases are TGTGCCAGTAGTCCCTACCTCTTTGAGCGGGGTGTCTACGAGCAGTACTTC.

This clone has only a few counts. V and J are TRBV11-2 and TRBJ2-1, with 8 bases lining up with TRBD2. J was trimmed by 5 bases and V by 3 bases; bases with no gene match: 3. This CDR3 spans 14 amino acids. Germline lookup yields CDR1 SGHAT and CDR2 FQNNGV. The CDR3 is CASSLGLGDNEQFF. The DNA of the CDR3 is TGTGCCAGCAGCTTGGGACTAGGCGACAATGAGCAGTTCTTC.

In its sample, this clone was seen a few times. The chain couples TRBV5-1 to TRBJ1-2; D is uncertain. The CDR3 length is 14 residues. Germline V gene sequence: CDR1 SGHRS, CDR2 YFSETQ. The V end lost 4 bases, the J end lost 0 bases, and 10 bases lay between the germline ends. The CDR3 reads CASSRGSTNYGYTF. As DNA, the CDR3 is TGCGCCAGCAGCCGAGGATCTACTAACTATGGCTACACCTTC.

The rearrangement links TRBV2 to TRBJ1-5, with a weak D call TRBD1 (5 bases). The CDR3 length is 13 residues. The germline CDR1 and CDR2 sequences are SNHLY and FYNNEI. V lost 5 bases and J lost 8, with 13 bases in between. Here the CDR3 DNA reads TGTGCCAGCAGTAGGACACTTATAGAGCCCCAGCATTTT. This sequence encodes CASSRTLIEPQHF.

This clone was seen more than once but under ten times. The chain links TRBV9 to TRBJ1-4; unclear D gene. The V end was cut by 0 bases, the J end by 3 bases, with 6 bases between. Per germline, CDR1 SGDLS and CDR2 YYNGEE. The CDR3 runs to 14 residues. The CDR3 DNA follows: TGTGCCAGCAGCGTAGAGGCGGCTAATGAAAAACTGTTTTTT. Its protein product is CASSVEAANEKLFF.

This clone was observed a few times. This chain connects TRBV28 to TRBJ1-3; D uncertain. CDR1 is MDHEN and CDR2 is SYDVKM in the germline V gene. There are 17 residues in the CDR3. V lost 0 bases and J 0 bases, leaving 12 bases between the germline ends. The DNA for the CDR3 is TGTGCCAGCAGTTTATGGGTGGCGGAGGCCTCTGGAAACACCATATATTTT. Translated, it gives CASSLWVAEASGNTIYF.

This clone was recorded a few times. This chain joins TRBV5-4 and TRBJ2-3; 8 bases fit TRBD1. CDR3 length: 15 residues. Germline V lookup: CDR1 SGHNT, CDR2 YYREEE (reference sequence). V trimming: 3 bases; J trimming: 4 bases; junction bases outside the gene matches: 7. The CDR3: CASSSRQGSSDTQYF. Here the CDR3 DNA reads TGTGCCAGCAGCTCCCGACAGGGGAGCTCAGATACGCAGTATTTT.

This clone was observed a handful of times. V gene TRBV7-3 combines with J gene TRBJ2-6; D call uncertain. V dropped 2 bases and J dropped 1 base, with 9 bases sitting between them. Germline CDR1 and CDR2: SGHTA and FQGTGA. CDR3 length equals 16 residues. The CDR3 is CASSLQVGSGANVLTF. The CDR3 region has the DNA TGTGCCAGCAGCTTACAGGTTGGGTCTGGGGCCAACGTCCTGACTTTC.

This clone was recorded a few times. This chain joins TRBV4-1 and TRBJ2-1, with 9 bases that match TRBD2. The CDR3 loop spans 16 amino acids. J was trimmed by 7 bases and V by 4 bases; bases with no gene match: 11. Germline CDR1 reads MGHRA; CDR2 reads YSYEKL. CDR3 in amino acids: CASSRTTSGGGNEQFF. In nucleotides, the CDR3 is TGCGCCAGCAGCCGAACGACTAGCGGAGGGGGGAATGAGCAGTTCTTC.

The sample holds a few counts of this clone. The chain joins TRBV15 to TRBJ1-5; 11 positions match TRBD1. V was pared by 1 base and J by 1 base, with 9 bases of the junction left unmatched. The length of the CDR3 is 19 residues. Per the germline V gene, CDR1 is LNHNV and CDR2 is YYDKDF (reference sequence). CDR3 sequence (DNA): TGTGCCACCAGCAGAGTTCGGACAGGGGGCTTCGGGAGCAATCAGCCCCAGCATTTT. Translation: CATSRVRTGGFGSNQPQHF. Filled out from reference TRBV15 and TRBJ1-5, the complete variable domain reads DAMVIQNPRYQVTQFGKPVTLSCSQTLNHNVMYWYQQKSSQAPKLLFHYYDKDFNNEADTPDNFQSRRPNTSFCFLDIRSPGLGDTAMYLCATSRVRTGGFGSNQPQHFGDGTRLSIL.

This chain uses TRBV5-4 with TRBJ2-7; 8 nucleotides align to TRBD2. The CDR3 is 14 amino acids. Germline CDR1 is SGHNT and CDR2 is YYREEE (reference sequence). Trimming took 5 bases from V and 2 from J; bases not matched to a gene: 6. This CDR3 is CASSSGLAAYEQYF. CDR3 nucleotide sequence: TGTGCCAGCAGTAGCGGACTAGCCGCCTACGAGCAGTACTTC.

This clone has just a few counts. This rearrangement joins TRBV5-1 to TRBJ2-5, with 10 bases aligning to TRBD1. Germline CDR1 and CDR2: SGHRS and YFSETQ. After removal of 4 bases from V and 11 bases from J, the junction contained 8 bases not matched to a gene. This CDR3 contains 13 residues. The CDR3 region is CASSGTGAREQYF. DNA for the CDR3: TGCGCCAGCAGCGGGACAGGGGCGAGGGAGCAGTACTTC.

The V call is TRBV7-2, the J call TRBJ2-3; 13 nucleotides align to TRBD2. The germline V gene has CDR1 SGHTA and CDR2 FQGNSA. V shed 6 bases, J shed 4 bases, and the junction held 4 bases outside the gene matches. The CDR3 has 15 amino acids. The CDR3 DNA sequence: TGTGCCAGCAGAGGACTAGCGGGAGTAGCAGATACGCAGTATTTT. It codes for CASRGLAGVADTQYF.

The rearrangement joins TRBV19 to TRBJ2-4; 9 nucleotides align to TRBD1. J was trimmed by 8 bases and V by 4 bases; bases with no gene match: 15. Germline CDR1 reads LNHDA; CDR2 reads SQIVND (reference sequence). This CDR3 spans 17 amino acids. The CDR3 nucleotides read TGTGCCAGTAGTAGGGAAGTCGACAGGGGGGAGGGGGACATTCAGTACTTC. It codes for CASSREVDRGEGDIQYF.

A few counts support this clone. This chain joins TRBV28 and TRBJ2-7, with D tentatively TRBD2 (5 bases). CDR3 length: 12 residues. V lost 5 bases and J lost 3, with 8 bases in between. Germline V gives CDR1 MDHEN, CDR2 SYDVKM. CDR3 amino acids: CASSQDYYEQYF. CDR3 bases: TGTGCCAGCAGTCAAGACTACTACGAGCAGTACTTC.

This clone was found a few times. The chain recombines TRBV19 with TRBJ1-5; D is undetermined. This CDR3 contains 15 residues. Trimming took 0 bases from V and 3 from J, leaving 9 bases between them. In germline, CDR1 is LNHDA, CDR2 SQIVND (reference sequence). CDR3 DNA sequence: TGTGCCAGTAGTATAGATCCCAGGTTCAATCAGCCCCAGCATTTT. Protein product: CASSIDPRFNQPQHF.

This chain links TRBV12-5 with TRBJ2-7; 7 positions agree with TRBD1. The CDR3 has 13 amino acids. J lost 6 bases, V lost 1 base, and 3 bases had no gene match. Germline loops: CDR1 LGHNT, CDR2 FRNRAP. CDR3 bases: TGTGCTAGTGGTTTGGAACCAGGGGGCGAGCAGTACTTC. Translating gives CASGLEPGGEQYF.

This clone was seen more than once but under ten times. This chain links TRBV6-1 with TRBJ2-3, with D hard to call. CDR3 length: 12 amino acids. Trimming removed 7 bases at V and 4 bases at J, with 9 bases between. CDR1 is MNHNS and CDR2 is SASEGT in the germline V gene. The CDR3 spells CASILGADTQYF. The DNA of the CDR3 is TGTGCCAGCATCCTAGGTGCAGATACGCAGTATTTT.

This clone was observed a handful of times. V and J are TRBV11-2 and TRBJ2-3; 10 nucleotides agree with TRBD2. This CDR3 comprises 14 residues. The V and J ends lost 4 bases and 4 bases, in that order; junction bases with no gene match: 2. The germline CDR1 and CDR2 sequences are SGHAT and FQNNGV. The CDR3 nucleotides are TGTGCCAGCAGCTACCTAGCGGGAGCAGATACGCAGTATTTT. Protein: CASSYLAGADTQYF.

In its sample, this clone was seen a few times. The CDR3 DNA reads as TGTGCCAGCAGCCATGTAGCGGGAGGGATACAAGAGACCCAGTACTTC. Translation gives CASSHVAGGIQETQYF. The chain joins TRBV4-2 to TRBJ2-5, with 11 positions matching TRBD2. CDR1 LGHNA and CDR2 YNFKEQ come from the germline V gene. The CDR3 has 16 amino acids. J lost 2 bases, V lost 3 bases, and 5 bases had no gene match.

There are a few counts of this clone. This chain joins TRBV19 and TRBJ1-2; 9 bases line up with TRBD1. CDR3 length: 16 residues. V shed 4 bases and J 8 bases; nucleotides not matched to a gene: 14. Germline CDR1 and CDR2: LNHDA and SQIVND (reference sequence). The chain's CDR3 is CASSTPKGQGKYGYTF. For the CDR3, the DNA is TGTGCCAGTAGTACCCCTAAGGGACAGGGTAAGTACGGCTACACCTTC.

As concerns this clone: The conserved phenylalanine or tryptophan normally closing the CDR3 is absent here, so this likely arose from a read error. No DNA is shown, since the ends of the CDR3 on it are uncertain; the CDR3 is the one TCRdb lists. V is TRBV7-6 and J is TRBJ1-1; the table assigns TRBD1, which was not confirmed against the DNA. Counting both end residues, the CDR3 totals 9 amino acids. Germline V lookup: CDR1 SGHVS, CDR2 FNYEAQ. The CDR3: CASIQSSRL.

The rearrangement links TRBV15 to TRBJ2-7, with a possible D match to TRBD1 (6 bases). V was shortened by 0 bases and J by 0 bases, with 15 bases between the two germline ends. Germline V gene lookup returns CDR1 LNHNV and CDR2 YYDKDF (reference sequence). The length of the CDR3 is 17 residues. CDR3 coding DNA: TGTGCCACCAGCAGAGAGAGTTCAGGGGCGAGCTCCTACGAGCAGTACTTC. Its protein product is CATSRESSGASSYEQYF.

This clone was counted a few times. The chain couples TRBV11-1 to TRBJ1-2, with a possible D match to TRBD1 (6 bases). The V end lost 1 base, the J end lost 4 bases, and 10 bases lay between the germline ends. The CDR3 runs 14 residues. Germline CDR1 reads SGHAT; CDR2 reads FQDESV (reference sequence). The CDR3 DNA follows: TGTGCCAGCAGCTTAGGGGGGCGCGGCTATGGCTACACCTTC. Protein sequence: CASSLGGRGYGYTF.

This clone was counted between two and nine times. The chain is built from TRBV10-2 and TRBJ2-1; 7 bases are a match to TRBD1. Germline loops: CDR1 WSHSY, CDR2 SAAADI. The length of the CDR3 is 13 residues. Trimming cost V 4 bases and J 9 bases; bases outside gene matches: 6. The CDR3 DNA is TGCGCCAGCAGTGCACAGGGGTCCGGTGAGCAGTTCTTC. Protein product: CASSAQGSGEQFF.

In this sample, this clone turned up a few times. The chain combines TRBV29-1 with TRBJ1-2; D is perhaps TRBD1 (5 bases). CDR1 and CDR2 (germline): SQVTM, ANQGSEA. There are 12 residues in the CDR3. V was trimmed by 1 base and J by 7 bases, leaving 10 bases between them. The CDR3, as DNA: TGCAGCGTTGAAGTAGGGGCCGGTGGCTACACCTTC. It translates to CSVEVGAGGYTF.

Only a few counts were recorded for this clone. The chain recombines TRBV5-1 with TRBJ1-4, with 9 bases that match TRBD1. CDR1 and CDR2 (germline): SGHRS, YFSETQ. CDR3 length equals 15 residues. The J segment lost 7 bases and the V segment lost 2 bases, leaving 6 bases of the junction unmatched. The CDR3 DNA reads TGCGCCAGCAGCTTCCTGACAGGGGGGAGTGAAAAACTGTTTTTT. This gives the protein CASSFLTGGSEKLFF.

Written as DNA, the CDR3 is TGTGCCAGCACGCGTTACTCCTACGAGCAGTACTTC. Residues: CASTRYSYEQYF. The chain has TRBV2 and TRBJ2-7; no reliable D call. CDR3 length equals 12 residues. Germline assignment: CDR1 SNHLY and CDR2 FYNNEI. V lost 7 bases, J lost 0 bases, and 7 bases lay in between.